These 8 T cell receptor beta chains came from one sample sequenced in a study of beta chain features in type 1 diabetes. Expressed TCRB transcripts were sequenced after all isolated RNA was converted to cDNA. Profiling relied on immunoSEQ multiplex PCR, and the TCRdb table lists in-frame clones only, not all of them. The repertoire consists of fewer than 650,000 clones, with about 16% occurring once and the leading ten covering about 0.093%. Sequenced input: naive CD4+ T cells from blood. These receptor sequences come from a man younger than 30 in good health.

The chain carries TRBV6-5 and TRBJ2-3, with D possibly TRBD2 on 6 matching bases. The CDR3 length is 14 residues. CDR1 is MNHEY and CDR2 is SVGAGI in the germline V gene. V lost 5 bases and J 2 bases, leaving 11 bases between the germline ends. The CDR3 sequence: CASSRGLNTDTQYF. The CDR3 DNA sequence: TGTGCCAGCAGTCGAGGACTAAACACAGATACGCAGTATTTT.

For this clone: Other DNA sequences within the sample encode an identical CDR3. The J gene is TRBJ2-7, the V gene TRBV28, with D possibly TRBD1 on 5 matching bases. Germline CDR1 MDHEN, CDR2 SYDVKM. There are 12 residues in the CDR3. Deletions cut 4 bases from V and 4 bases from J, with 8 bases between. CDR3 bases: TGTGCCAGCAGTTCAGGGCAATACGAGCAGTACTTC. Translation gives CASSSGQYEQYF.

The chain combines TRBV7-2 with TRBJ1-2, with D unclear. The CDR3 loop spans 14 amino acids. Deletions cut 3 bases from V and 7 bases from J, with 15 bases between. Per the germline V gene, CDR1 is SGHTA and CDR2 is FQGNSA. DNA for the CDR3: TGTGCCAGCAGCTTGAGGACTCCAACGGGTGGCTACACCTTC. As protein: CASSLRTPTGGYTF.

This rearrangement joins TRBV7-2 to TRBJ2-1; the match to TRBD2 covers 12 bases. The V and J ends lost 5 bases and 2 bases, in that order; junction bases with no gene match: 4. Germline V lookup: CDR1 SGHTA, CDR2 FQGNSA. The CDR3 spans 16 residues. The CDR3 here is CASSVLAGGPYNEQFF. CDR3 nucleotides: TGTGCCAGCAGCGTGCTAGCGGGAGGGCCCTACAATGAGCAGTTCTTC.

Points on this clone: The sample contains more than one DNA sequence encoding this CDR3. V is TRBV7-2 and J is TRBJ1-1; D remains unclear. The V gene lost 5 bases and the J gene lost 1 base, with 8 bases spanning the gap. This CDR3 has 13 amino acids. Germline CDR1 reads SGHTA; CDR2 reads FQGNSA. The CDR3, as DNA: TGTGCCAGCAGCCTAAGACAGAACACTGAAGCTTTCTTT. Translation: CASSLRQNTEAFF.

This clone has just a few counts. The V and J genes are TRBV27 and TRBJ1-1; 9 bases match TRBD1. In germline, CDR1 is MNHEY, CDR2 SMNVEV (reference sequence). This CDR3 spans 17 amino acids. Trimming took 4 bases from V and 0 from J; bases not matched to a gene: 9. CDR3 sequence: CASSSGDRAFMNTEAFF. In DNA, the CDR3 is TGTGCCAGCAGTTCCGGGGACAGGGCATTCATGAACACTGAAGCTTTCTTT.

This clone was observed a few times. The V call is TRBV7-2, the J call TRBJ2-7; D is unresolved. Germline V CDR1 and CDR2: SGHTA, FQGNSA. The V gene lost 5 bases and the J gene lost 2 bases, with 7 bases spanning the gap. There are 12 residues in the CDR3. CDR3 protein: CASSPTTYEQYF. CDR3 nucleotide sequence: TGTGCCAGCAGCCCAACGACCTACGAGCAGTACTTC.

V is TRBV6-5 and J is TRBJ2-3, with 10 nucleotides matching TRBD1. The J segment lost 7 bases and the V segment lost 4 bases, leaving 8 bases of the junction unmatched. The germline gives CDR1 MNHEY, CDR2 SVGAGI. This CDR3 comprises 15 residues. CDR3 loop: CASSSPRTGGNTQYF. The CDR3 DNA reads TGTGCCAGCAGTTCCCCAAGGACAGGGGGAAATACGCAGTATTTT.